The subject of this entry is one TCR beta chain. Its matching antigen is unknown. Random-hexamer reverse transcription was applied to 0.5 to 1 ug RNA. The CDR3 of TCR beta was amplified by immunoSEQ multiplex PCR across 54 Vbeta and 13 Jbeta. TCRdb reprocessed the immunoSEQ multiplex PCR reads with MiXCR, giving one entry per CDR3 protein. The table lists tens of thousands of distinct CDR3 sequences, just under 95% of them singletons, with approximately 0.49% in the top ten. The CDR3 totals 13 residues. The germline V and J ends were trimmed by 5 bases and 3 bases, with 11 bases remaining between them. The data belong to a study of CD8 T cells in Susac syndrome. Overall study context: Among sequenced Susac syndrome patients, over 5 had active disease and roughly eight were in remission. General study points: Susac-specific public clones in total CD8+ repertoires numbered roughly 17; in CD8+ TEMRA repertoires, they numbered several.

The chain couples TRBV12-3 or TRBV12-4 to TRBJ2-7; D is tentatively TRBD1 or TRBD2 (5 bases each). The source material was CD8+ T cells from PBMCs. The TCR was taken from a human donor with Susac syndrome. CDR3 residues: CASSPGPVYEQYF. CDR3 coding DNA: TGTGCCAGCAGTCCGGGACCGGTCTACGAGCAGTACTTC.